The rows below give T cell receptor beta chains drawn from one sample of a study of Tregs in tolerant kidney transplant recipients. Only in-frame clones appear in the TCRdb table, and some are missing; sequencing was by immunoSEQ multiplex PCR. The sample has 75,000 to 95,000 clones, approximately 92% seen once. Sequencing was done on a sample of CD8+ T cells from blood. The source is a human donor in good health. Both conserved end residues are part of each CDR3.

V	CDR3
TRBV7-6	CASSLDVRGSDGYTF
TRBV13	CASSPRDRGMNTEAFF
TRBV14	CASRQGASYEQYF
TRBV7-2	CASSLNTEAFF
TRBV21-1	CASSKDPSYSGANVLTF
TRBV5-4	CASTYRGGTEAFF
TRBV5-1	CASSSDTVYRVGRTDTQYF
TRBV5-1	CASSLEGVRGNYNEQFF
TRBV6-6	CASSPGSGLDTQYF
TRBV9	CASSPRTF
TRBV5-4	CASSLGGQTDTQYF
TRBV4-2	CASSQDSNEQFF